The next 32 T cell receptor beta chains were all read from a single sample in a study of Ad26.COV2.S vaccination and SARS-CoV-2 variants. Here immunoSEQ multiplex PCR was the method, and the copy in TCRdb shows in-frame clones only, minus some. Of some 420,000 clones detected, over 75% appear once; the ten largest clones hold less than 4.5%. Treatment given: roughly 20 received Ad26.COV2.S at low or high dose, single or two shots; several received placebo; per-sample allocation not given. Samples were taken on day 63 after the first vaccine or placebo injection. The specimen comprised peripheral blood, sampled in a trial of Ad26.COV2.S vaccine versus placebo. The source is a person between 18 and 60 years old who received the Ad26.COV2.S COVID-19 vaccine or a placebo.

V usage is TRBV19 and J usage is TRBJ1-2; no reliable D call. Trimming took off 5 bases at V and 1 base at J, with 17 bases between the two ends. The CDR3 spans 16 residues. Per the germline V gene, CDR1 is LNHDA and CDR2 is SQIVND (reference sequence). The CDR3 DNA follows: TGTGCCAGTAGTCTCCGACCCCTTCCCGTTAACTATGGCTACACCTTC. This gives the protein CASSLRPLPVNYGYTF.

This clone has more than one count but fewer than ten. The chain recombines TRBV15 with TRBJ2-1; no reliable D call. CDR3 length: 15 amino acids. Looked up from germline, CDR1 is LNHNV and CDR2 is YYDKDF (reference sequence). V lost 0 bases to trimming and J lost 1 base, with 7 bases between them. Here the CDR3 reads CATSRDRTSYNEQFF. The CDR3 nucleotides are TGTGCCACCAGCAGAGATCGCACGTCCTACAATGAGCAGTTCTTC.

The V and J genes are TRBV30 and TRBJ1-1; D gene unclear. V lost 4 bases to trimming and J lost 1 base, with 13 bases between them. Looked up from germline, CDR1 is GTSNPN and CDR2 is SVGIG (reference sequence). The CDR3 is made up of 14 amino acids. CDR3 in DNA: TGTGCCTGGAACGTGGGCAGTCAGAACACTGAAGCTTTCTTT. Protein sequence: CAWNVGSQNTEAFF.

The chain employs TRBV6-2 or TRBV6-3 and TRBJ1-6; TRBD1 might be the D (6 bases). The V and J ends lost 3 bases and 13 bases respectively, with 22 bases between them. The germline gives CDR1 MNHEY, CDR2 SVGEGT. This CDR3 comprises 16 residues. CDR3 DNA: TGTGCCAGCAGTTATGGAGTTGGGGGCCCTCCTAGCCCCCTCCACTTT. Its protein is CASSYGVGGPPSPLHF.

This chain uses TRBV6-5 with TRBJ1-2; D remains unclear. The CDR3 consists of 14 residues. The V gene's germline CDR1 is MNHEY and CDR2 SVGAGI. V was cut by 6 bases and J by 0 bases, with 11 bases left in between. The CDR3 DNA sequence: TGTGCCAGCAGCCGCGGCGGGTCTAACTATGGCTACACCTTC. It encodes CASSRGGSNYGYTF.

CDR3 nucleotide sequence: TGCGCCAGCAGCTTGTTCCCAGGGGTTATGAACACTGAAGCTTTCTTT. Its protein product is CASSLFPGVMNTEAFF. The rearrangement joins TRBV5-1 to TRBJ1-1; possibly TRBD1 for D (6 bases). Germline V gene sequence: CDR1 SGHRS, CDR2 YFSETQ. V dropped 1 base and J dropped 0 bases, with 13 bases sitting between them. The CDR3 contains 16 residues.

The chain links TRBV27 to TRBJ2-2, with 9 bases matching TRBD1. This CDR3 spans 16 amino acids. Germline CDR1 and CDR2: MNHEY and SMNVEV (reference sequence). V trimming: 5 bases; J trimming: 4 bases; junction bases outside the gene matches: 8. The CDR3 sequence: CASSPTRTGVTGELFF. The DNA for the CDR3 is TGTGCCAGCAGTCCTACCCGGACAGGGGTCACCGGGGAGCTGTTTTTT.

The gene calls are TRBV18 and TRBJ2-2, with D unresolved. The CDR3 length is 13 residues. The germline V and J ends were trimmed by 2 bases and 5 bases, with 6 bases remaining between them. In germline, CDR1 is KGHSH, CDR2 LQKENI. CDR3 in amino acids: CASSPLGTGELFF. The CDR3 nucleotides read TGTGCCAGCTCACCATTGGGAACCGGGGAGCTGTTTTTT.

The CDR3 region is CASSTDRTYGYTF. CDR3 bases: TGTGCCAGCAGCACAGACAGAACCTATGGCTACACCTTC. The V and J genes are TRBV6-5 and TRBJ1-2; possible D gene TRBD1, 5 bases. This CDR3 has 13 residues. From germline, CDR1 is MNHEY and CDR2 SVGAGI. Trimming stripped 6 bases from V and 4 bases from J, with 12 bases between.

This chain joins TRBV14 and TRBJ1-2; 7 bases agree with TRBD1. V was clipped by 1 base and J by 3 bases; unmatched bases: 14. Looked up from germline, CDR1 is SGHDN and CDR2 is FVKESK. CDR3 length: 18 amino acids. This chain's CDR3 is CASSQAPGQNLGHYGYTF. CDR3 DNA sequence: TGTGCCAGCAGCCAAGCACCGGGACAGAACCTAGGTCACTATGGCTACACCTTC.

This chain joins TRBV5-6 and TRBJ1-2; the D is unclear. The length of the CDR3 is 13 residues. Germline V gene data show CDR1 as SGHDT and CDR2 as YYEEEE. V was pared by 3 bases and J by 4 bases, with 10 bases between. DNA for the CDR3: TGTGCCAGCAGCTACGGACGGGCCTATGGCTACACCTTC. Protein: CASSYGRAYGYTF.

This chain links TRBV2 with TRBJ2-5; D call uncertain. Trimming pared 7 bases from V and 8 bases from J, leaving 8 bases between. The CDR3 spans 10 residues. Germline CDR1 and CDR2: SNHLY and FYNNEI. DNA for the CDR3: TGTGCCAGCAACCCCGGTACCCAGTACTTC. This sequence encodes CASNPGTQYF. The whole variable domain, remainder taken from reference TRBV2 and TRBJ2-5, is EPEVTQTPSHQVTQMGQEVILRCVPISNHLYFYWYRQILGQKVEFLVSFYNNEISEKSEIFDDQFSVERPDGSNFTLKIRSTKLEDSAMYFCASNPGTQYFGPGTRLLVL.

This chain links TRBV6-2 or TRBV6-3 with TRBJ1-3; D may be TRBD1 (5 bases). Trimming removed 2 bases at V and 0 bases at J, with 14 bases between. Germline V CDR1 and CDR2: MNHEY, SVGEGT. The CDR3 runs to 17 residues. CDR3 in amino acids: CASSYRGPAFSGNTIYF. The CDR3, as DNA: TGTGCCAGCAGTTACAGGGGACCGGCCTTCTCTGGAAACACCATATATTTT.

The V gene is TRBV10-1, the J gene TRBJ2-7, with 7 bases matching TRBD1. Trimming removed 3 bases from V and 7 bases from J; junction bases left unmatched: 9. Germline loops: CDR1 WNHNN, CDR2 SYGVQD (reference sequence). This CDR3 is 14 amino acids long. The CDR3 DNA reads as TGCGCCAGCAGTGATTCTAGCCCCAGGGGGGAGCAGTACTTC. It encodes CASSDSSPRGEQYF.

The chain carries TRBV4-1 and TRBJ2-5, with 13 bases that match TRBD2. From germline, CDR1 is MGHRA and CDR2 YSYEKL. V gave up 11 bases and J gave up 2 bases; unmatched junction bases: 5. The CDR3 runs 14 residues. CDR3 sequence: CASRLAGGQETQYF. The CDR3, as DNA: TGCGCCTCGAGACTAGCGGGGGGACAAGAGACCCAGTACTTC.

The J gene is TRBJ2-1, the V gene TRBV6-6; TRBD1 might be the D (5 bases). This CDR3 region has 14 residues. In germline, CDR1 is MNHNY, CDR2 SVGAGI (reference sequence). Trimming cost V 2 bases and J 7 bases, with 12 bases left between them. The DNA of the CDR3 is TGTGCCAGCAGTTACCCTGGGGCTCGGAATGAGCAGTTCTTC. Its protein product is CASSYPGARNEQFF.

This clone was counted a single time. The rearrangement uses TRBV7-8 and TRBJ2-5; 7 bases are a match to TRBD1. CDR1 SGHVS and CDR2 FQNEAQ come from the germline V gene. The CDR3 length is 14 residues. The V and J ends lost 5 bases and 5 bases, in that order; junction bases with no gene match: 8. The CDR3 loop is CASSQSGGWETQYF. The DNA of the CDR3 is TGTGCCAGCAGCCAGTCAGGGGGATGGGAGACCCAGTACTTC.

The V and J genes are TRBV4-2 and TRBJ2-3; 9 bases line up with TRBD1. Germline trimming cut 1 base from V and 6 bases from J; bases unmatched to any gene: 5. The germline V gene encodes CDR1 LGHNA and CDR2 YNFKEQ. The CDR3 consists of 15 residues. Here the CDR3 reads CASSQGTGGADTQYF. The CDR3 DNA reads as TGTGCCAGCAGCCAAGGAACAGGGGGCGCCGATACGCAGTATTTT.

This chain uses TRBV11-3 with TRBJ2-2, with a possible D match to TRBD1 (5 bases). The germline V gene encodes CDR1 SGHNT and CDR2 YENEEA. This CDR3 spans 13 amino acids. V lost 5 bases and J lost 4, with 8 bases in between. The CDR3 DNA reads TGTGCCAGCAGCCTGGACACCACCGGGGAGCTGTTTTTT. Residues: CASSLDTTGELFF.

The chain recombines TRBV24-1 with TRBJ1-1; D not resolved. This CDR3 has 14 amino acids. Trimming removed 12 bases from V and 11 bases from J, with 27 bases in between. Per the germline V gene, CDR1 is KGHDR and CDR2 is SFDVKD. The DNA of the CDR3 is TGTGCCTGTCGGCCTGAAGGACCGAAATTGAATGCTTTCTTT. Translating gives CACRPEGPKLNAFF.

The V gene is TRBV5-1, the J gene TRBJ2-2, with a tentative D call TRBD1 (5 bases). CDR1 and CDR2 from the germline V gene are SGHRS and YFSETQ. The CDR3 spans 15 residues. V gave up 6 bases and J gave up 2 bases, with 14 bases separating them. The CDR3 sequence is CASKDSSLNTGELFF. In DNA form, the CDR3 reads TGCGCCAGCAAAGACAGTTCTCTAAACACCGGGGAGCTGTTTTTT.

The chain employs TRBV4-1 and TRBJ2-3; 8 nucleotides agree with TRBD1. CDR1 and CDR2 from the germline V gene are MGHRA and YSYEKL. J gave up 4 bases and V 3 bases, and 9 bases lay outside the gene matches. This CDR3 region has 16 residues. The CDR3 protein is CASSQPRTGKADTQYF. The CDR3, as DNA: TGCGCCAGCAGCCAGCCCCGGACAGGGAAGGCAGATACGCAGTATTTT.

This clone appeared once. This sequence joins TRBV5-1 and TRBJ1-2; a weak D match, TRBD1 (5 bases). V shed 4 bases and J shed 6 bases, with 16 bases lying between them. The CDR3 is 14 residues long. The germline V gene has CDR1 SGHRS and CDR2 YFSETQ. This CDR3 reads CASSQHRTPDGYTF. CDR3 DNA sequence: TGCGCCAGCAGCCAGCACCGGACACCAGATGGCTACACCTTC.

This clone was seen only once. The chain has TRBV30 and TRBJ1-2; D perhaps matches TRBD1 (5 bases). The V end was cut by 6 bases, the J end by 1 base, with 12 bases between. The CDR3 consists of 13 residues. Germline assignment: CDR1 GTSNPN and CDR2 SVGIG (reference sequence). The CDR3 loop is CACSTDVNYGYTF. DNA for the CDR3: TGTGCCTGTTCGACAGATGTTAACTATGGCTACACCTTC.

The chain carries TRBV11-3 and TRBJ2-1; 7 nucleotides agree with TRBD1. The V and J ends lost 3 bases and 2 bases, in that order; junction bases with no gene match: 4. The V gene's germline CDR1 is SGHNT and CDR2 YENEEA. There are 15 residues in the CDR3. CDR3 in DNA: TGTGCCAGCAGCTTCGAGACAGGGACCTACAATGAGCAGTTCTTC. It yields the protein CASSFETGTYNEQFF.

The gene calls are TRBV18 and TRBJ1-1; no reliable D call. CDR1 and CDR2 (germline): KGHSH, LQKENI. This CDR3 spans 16 amino acids. Between the trimmed V and J ends, which lost 2 bases and 0 bases, there was a span of 13 bases. CDR3 nucleotides: TGTGCCAGCTCACCAATCTCCCGGGTAATGAACACTGAAGCTTTCTTT. This encodes CASSPISRVMNTEAFF.

The table lists this clone with a count of one. V usage is TRBV25-1 and J usage is TRBJ2-2; D is uncertain. V lost 1 base and J lost 0, with 6 bases in between. The CDR3 is 15 amino acids. CDR1 and CDR2 (germline): MGHDK, SYGVNS. The CDR3 region has the DNA TGTGCCAGCAGTGAATTTCCAGCGAACACCGGGGAGCTGTTTTTT. This encodes CASSEFPANTGELFF.

CDR3 DNA sequence: TGTGCCACCAGTGCTGGAGACTACGAGCAGTACTTC. Protein: CATSAGDYEQYF. This rearrangement joins TRBV24-1 to TRBJ2-7; D is unresolved. Trimming shortened V by 5 bases and J by 3 bases, and 7 bases separated the two germline ends. The CDR3 spans 12 residues. Germline CDR1 reads KGHDR; CDR2 reads SFDVKD.

As for this clone: This sample includes further DNA sequences coding for the same CDR3. The CDR3 protein is CASSLGGAQETQYF. The CDR3 DNA is TGCGCCAGCAGCTTGGGAGGGGCCCAAGAGACCCAGTACTTC. The chain joins TRBV5-1 to TRBJ2-5, with D perhaps being TRBD1 or TRBD2 (5 bases each). V was pared by 0 bases and J by 1 base, with 7 bases between. CDR1 and CDR2 from the germline V gene are SGHRS and YFSETQ. The CDR3 has 14 residues.

CDR3 in DNA: TGTGCCAGCAGCCATCGGGACAGCCGAGAGACCCAGTACTTC. This gives the protein CASSHRDSRETQYF. The chain combines TRBV3-1 (or the pseudogene TRBV3-2) with TRBJ2-5; 7 bases are a match to TRBD1. Germline V gives CDR1 LGHDT, CDR2 YNNKEL (reference sequence). The CDR3 loop spans 14 amino acids. V gave up 3 bases and J gave up 4 bases; unmatched junction bases: 5.

The chain carries TRBV2 and TRBJ2-2, with 7 positions matching TRBD1. Trimming cost V 7 bases and J 6 bases; bases outside gene matches: 11. Germline CDR1 reads SNHLY; CDR2 reads FYNNEI. The CDR3 has 15 amino acids. CDR3 sequence reads: CASTPRTGYSGELFF. The CDR3 DNA is TGTGCCAGCACCCCTAGGACAGGTTATTCCGGGGAGCTGTTTTTT.

V is TRBV5-5 and J is TRBJ1-1; unclear D gene. V gave up 2 bases and J gave up 1 base, with 9 bases separating them. CDR1 is SGHKS and CDR2 is YYEKEE in the germline V gene (reference sequence). The CDR3 loop spans 14 amino acids. CDR3 DNA sequence: TGTGCCAGCAGCTTCGCGGCAGAGAACACTGAAGCTTTCTTT. This gives the protein CASSFAAENTEAFF.